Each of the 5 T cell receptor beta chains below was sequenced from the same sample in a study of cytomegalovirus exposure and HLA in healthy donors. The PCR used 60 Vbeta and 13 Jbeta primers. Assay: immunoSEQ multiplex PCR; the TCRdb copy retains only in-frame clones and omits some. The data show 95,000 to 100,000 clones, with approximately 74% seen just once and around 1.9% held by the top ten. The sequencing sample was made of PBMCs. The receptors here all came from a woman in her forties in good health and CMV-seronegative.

For the CDR3, the DNA is TGTGCCAGCAGCTTAGGCCTAGCGGGAGATACTGCCTACGAGCAGTACTTC. It is translated as CASSLGLAGDTAYEQYF. This chain uses TRBV7-2 with TRBJ2-7, with 10 nucleotides matching TRBD2. Germline values: CDR1 SGHTA, CDR2 FQGNSA. Unmatched junction bases numbered 8, after V lost 1 base and J lost 2 bases. The CDR3 has 17 residues. The variable domain in full, with the rest retrieved from reference TRBV7-2 and TRBJ2-7, is GAGVSQSPSNKVTEKGKDVELRCDPISGHTALYWYRQSLGQGLEFLIYFQGNSAPDKSGLPSDRFSAERTGGSVSTLTIQRTQQEDSAVYLCASSLGLAGDTAYEQYFGPGTRLTVT.

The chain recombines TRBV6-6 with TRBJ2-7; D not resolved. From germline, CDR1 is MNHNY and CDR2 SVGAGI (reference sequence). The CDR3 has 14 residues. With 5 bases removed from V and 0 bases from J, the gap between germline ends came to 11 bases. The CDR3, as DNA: TGTGCCAGCAGTCCCTCCTTGAGCTCCTACGAGCAGTACTTC. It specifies CASSPSLSSYEQYF.

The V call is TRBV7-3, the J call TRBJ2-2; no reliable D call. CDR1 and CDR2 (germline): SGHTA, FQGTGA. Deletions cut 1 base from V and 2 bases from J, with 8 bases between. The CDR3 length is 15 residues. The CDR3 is CASSLRAENTGELFF. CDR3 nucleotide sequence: TGTGCCAGCAGCTTAAGGGCAGAAAACACCGGGGAGCTGTTTTTT.

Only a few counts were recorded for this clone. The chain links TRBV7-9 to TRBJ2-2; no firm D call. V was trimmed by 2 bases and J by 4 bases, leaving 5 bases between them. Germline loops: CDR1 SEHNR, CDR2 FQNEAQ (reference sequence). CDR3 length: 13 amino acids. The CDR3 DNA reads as TGTGCCAGCAGCTTACTGAGCACCGGGGAGCTGTTTTTT. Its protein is CASSLLSTGELFF.

The CDR3 DNA reads TGTGCCAGCAGCCCCGGGACAGGGAAGAACACTGAAGCTTTCTTT. Its protein product is CASSPGTGKNTEAFF. This chain links TRBV7-9 with TRBJ1-1; 9 bases map to TRBD1. The CDR3 is 15 residues long. V shed 5 bases and J 1 base; nucleotides not matched to a gene: 5. The V gene's germline CDR1 is SEHNR and CDR2 FQNEAQ (reference sequence).